Included here is one T cell receptor (beta chain) sequence, with context. V lost 5 bases and J lost 2, with 10 bases in between. This CDR3 contains 13 residues. Germline assignment: CDR1 SGHDN and CDR2 FVKESK. These data originate in a study of blood T cell repertoires in COVID-19. Some clones are missing from TCRdb's copy, which holds only in-frame ones; the method was immunoSEQ multiplex PCR. The profile shows under 250,000 clones, around 82% of them singletons. The cohort comprised adults aged about 18 to 100 years residing in around 25 US areas. The clonotype comes from a woman in her 40s who had been exposed to COVID-19. The sequenced sample consisted of PBMCs or T cells enriched from blood (not recorded which). The rearrangement joins TRBV14 to TRBJ2-7; D unresolved. The CDR3 protein is CASSWRYTYEQYF. The CDR3 nucleotides read TGTGCCAGCAGCTGGCGGTACACCTACGAGCAGTACTTC.